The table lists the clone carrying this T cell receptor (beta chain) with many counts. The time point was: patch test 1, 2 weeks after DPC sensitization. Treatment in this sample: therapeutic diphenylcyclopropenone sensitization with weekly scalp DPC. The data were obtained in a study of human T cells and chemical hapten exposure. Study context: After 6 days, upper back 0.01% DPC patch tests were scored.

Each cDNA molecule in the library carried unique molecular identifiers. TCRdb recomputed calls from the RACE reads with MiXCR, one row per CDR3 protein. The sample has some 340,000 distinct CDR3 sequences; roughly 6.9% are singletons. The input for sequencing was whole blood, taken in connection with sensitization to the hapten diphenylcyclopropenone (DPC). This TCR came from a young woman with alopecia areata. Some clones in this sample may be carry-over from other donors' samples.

The CDR3 region is CASSFPAQGQETQYF. CDR3 DNA sequence: TGTGCCAGCAGCTTTCCCGCTCAGGGCCAAGAGACCCAGTACTTC. The chain is built from TRBV11-2 and TRBJ2-5, with TRBD1 as a possible D gene (5 bases). The length of the CDR3 is 15 residues. The ends were cut back, 3 bases at V and 1 base at J, with 12 bases in the middle. Germline values: CDR1 SGHAT, CDR2 FQNNGV.